A selection of T cell receptor beta chains follows, all from one sample in a study of shared clonotypes between healthy human individuals. TCRdb's copy holds only in-frame clones and misses some; the assay was immunoSEQ multiplex PCR. The sample includes roughly 2,500,000 clones, approximately 93% of them seen just once. Sequencing was performed on naive CD4+ T cells from PBMCs. All receptors derive from a man aged 18 to 35 in good health. Some clones in this sample may be carry-over from other donors' samples. Both conserved end residues are part of each CDR3. Only some rows state a clone size, as once, few, many or a class for expanded clones.

j_call	v_call	clone_size	cdr3_aa
TRBJ2-2	TRBV7-3	NA	CASSAGATGTPRTGELFF
TRBJ2-7	TRBV7-8	NA	CASSLVPWEGHEQYF
TRBJ1-2	TRBV6-1	NA	CASSEGRAALGYYGYTF
TRBJ1-2	TRBV11-2	NA	CASTPGPSGNYGYTF
TRBJ2-7	TRBV7-6	NA	CASSDRSGSYEQYF
TRBJ1-2	TRBV18	NA	CASSPRQGEGYTF
TRBJ1-5	TRBV6-5	few	CASSSGNQPQHF
TRBJ2-3	TRBV5-1	NA	CASSFSLAGGPLQSDTQYF
TRBJ1-2	TRBV27	NA	CASSAAGYGYTF
TRBJ2-2	TRBV5-1	once	CASGHAGSNTGELFF
TRBJ2-5	TRBV5-1	NA	CASSFQGAWETQYF
TRBJ2-4	TRBV4-1	NA	CASSLEGATSGNKNIQYF
TRBJ2-1	TRBV5-1	NA	CASSLLGLAANEQFF
TRBJ2-7	TRBV10-2	NA	CASRDSASVAQYF
TRBJ2-5	TRBV11-2	NA	CASSLKQTSGQETQYF
TRBJ2-5	TRBV6-5	NA	CASSYSRSQETQYF
TRBJ1-4	TRBV9	NA	CASSPQAGTTNEKLFF
TRBJ2-1	TRBV28	NA	CASRAYNEQFF
TRBJ1-3	TRBV6-5	NA	CASSYSVLGNTIYF
TRBJ1-1	TRBV2	NA	CASSGGLQNTEAFF
TRBJ1-1	TRBV28	NA	CASSPWSMNTEAFF
TRBJ2-7	TRBV14	NA	CASSQGIGGQYF
TRBJ2-5	TRBV4-1	NA	CASSQVGVIWETQYF
TRBJ2-5	TRBV6-1	NA	CASSDGAGAWETQYF
TRBJ2-3	TRBV14	NA	CASSQDGPWDTQYF
TRBJ1-3	TRBV10-3	NA	CAITSGSKQGNTIYF
TRBJ2-7	TRBV19	NA	CASSSAGTGDPNEQYF
TRBJ2-7	TRBV5-4	NA	CASSLDGGSYEQYF
TRBJ2-3	TRBV2	few	CASTLVGGGGADTQYF
TRBJ1-2	TRBV6-6	NA	CASSFGSRNYGYTF
TRBJ2-7	TRBV28	NA	CASSPRDRTAYEQYF
TRBJ1-1	TRBV7-8	NA	CASSLVIFYGASNTEAFF
TRBJ2-1	TRBV10-1	NA	CASSEHQVGNEQFF
TRBJ2-1	TRBV27	NA	CASSSEREVVNEQFF
TRBJ2-3	TRBV4-2	NA	CASSLLTSGRADTQYF
TRBJ1-4	TRBV5-1	NA	CASSLGGLGEKLFF
TRBJ1-1	TRBV9	NA	CASSGWGGYAGTEAFF
TRBJ2-7	TRBV11-1	NA	CASSPRDRGSYEQYF
TRBJ1-3	TRBV4-3	NA	CASSRDPGGGNTIYF
TRBJ1-1	TRBV6-5	NA	CASSRSGTGWREAFF
TRBJ2-1	TRBV7-3	NA	CASSTTHSPGQYNEQFF
TRBJ2-3	TRBV19	NA	CASSKGFDRGTDTQYF
TRBJ2-1	TRBV7-3	once	CASSLGLAGHNEQFF
TRBJ1-1	TRBV18	NA	CASSPDQMGTEAFF
TRBJ1-4	TRBV29-1	once	CSVVGRVGEKLFF
TRBJ2-5	TRBV27	NA	CASSLFVGQETQYF
TRBJ2-5	TRBV29-1	NA	CSTRDRLTQETQYF
TRBJ1-2	TRBV9	NA	CASSVRSGGIGYTF
TRBJ1-4	TRBV4-1	NA	CASSPDGRVKKLFF
TRBJ1-3	TRBV6-6	NA	CASSYQPGNTIYF
TRBJ1-1	TRBV5-1	NA	CASSLVGFGNTEAFF
TRBJ2-2	TRBV28	once	CASSLWDRIRTGELFF
TRBJ1-3	TRBV7-9	NA	CASSLLGDGSSGNTIYF
TRBJ2-7	TRBV6-4	NA	CASSDDRGLEQYF
TRBJ2-3	TRBV11-3	once	CASSLGGGPDTQYF
TRBJ2-5	TRBV5-1	once	CASSLAEGLETQYF
TRBJ2-5	TRBV19	NA	CASSPLARWETQYF